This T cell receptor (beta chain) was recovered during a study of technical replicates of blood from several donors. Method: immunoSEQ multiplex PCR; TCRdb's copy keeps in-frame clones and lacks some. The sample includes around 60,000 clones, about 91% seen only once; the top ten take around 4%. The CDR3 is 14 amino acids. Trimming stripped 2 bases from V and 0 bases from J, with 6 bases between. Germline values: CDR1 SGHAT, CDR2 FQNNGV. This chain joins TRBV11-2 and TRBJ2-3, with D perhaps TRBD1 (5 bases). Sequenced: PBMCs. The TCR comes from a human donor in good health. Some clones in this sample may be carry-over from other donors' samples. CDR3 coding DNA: TGTGCCAGCAGCTTAACAGGTAGCACAGATACGCAGTATTTT. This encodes CASSLTGSTDTQYF.